The 8 T cell receptor beta chains below come from one sample, sequenced in a study of control samples from healthy donors and cancer patients (dated by TCRdb to the early 2020s). Preparation of the library involved the immunoSEQ multiplex PCR assay. Not all clones reach the TCRdb copy of this immuneACCESS table, which keeps in-frame sequences only. Checked studies attribute under half of the gap to unresolved V genes and leave the rest unexplained. This sample holds 50,000 to 65,000 clones; about nine tenths were observed only once. Of the sample, more than 0.95% falls within the top ten clones. Material for sequencing was PBMCs. These receptors came from a woman aged 50 to 60 with colorectal cancer.

The CDR3 loop reads CASSYSKIDQPQHF. CDR3 sequence (DNA): TGTGCCAGCAGTTACTCAAAGATCGATCAGCCCCAGCATTTT. The V gene is TRBV6-7, the J gene TRBJ1-5; no clear D. TRBV6-7 is placed among ORFs of uncertain function. The CDR3 loop spans 14 amino acids. V shed 0 bases and J shed 5 bases, with 8 bases lying between them.

Relative to its sample, this clone is medium-sized. This chain connects TRBV6-2 or TRBV6-3 to TRBJ1-5; 7 nucleotides line up with TRBD1. Trimming took 6 bases from V and 3 from J; bases not matched to a gene: 5. Germline-derived CDR1 and CDR2 are MNHEY and SVGEGT. The CDR3 sequence is 14 residues long. The CDR3 coding sequence is TGTGCCAGCAGCCGGGACAGAAACAATCAGCCCCAGCATTTT. Translated: CASSRDRNNQPQHF.

The chain employs TRBV28 and TRBJ2-7, with D unclear. Trimming took 6 bases from V and 4 from J, leaving 16 bases between them. Germline CDR1 and CDR2: MDHEN and SYDVKM. This CDR3 is 14 amino acids long. The DNA of the CDR3 is TGTGCCAGCAGGTCGGGCTCAACCGGGTACGAGCAGTACTTC. It encodes CASRSGSTGYEQYF. The entire variable domain, with the rest obtained from reference TRBV28 and TRBJ2-7, is as follows: DVKVTQSSRYLVKRTGEKVFLECVQDMDHENMFWYRQDPGLGLRLIYFSYDVKMKEKGDIPEGYSVSREKKERFSLILESASTNQTSMYLCASRSGSTGYEQYFGPGTRLTVT.

This chain joins TRBV3-1 (or the pseudogene TRBV3-2) and TRBJ2-3, with TRBD1 matching over 8 bases. The J segment lost 8 bases and the V segment lost 4 bases, leaving 2 bases of the junction unmatched. Germline loops: CDR1 LGHDT, CDR2 YNNKEL (reference sequence). CDR3 length: 12 residues. The CDR3 DNA sequence: TGTGCCAGCAGCCCAGGACAGGGTACGCAGTATTTT. Residues: CASSPGQGTQYF.

V and J are TRBV9 and TRBJ2-1; TRBD2 agrees at 11 bases. CDR3 length: 14 residues. J was trimmed by 7 bases and V by 2 bases; bases with no gene match: 2. Germline lookup yields CDR1 SGDLS and CDR2 YYNGEE. DNA for the CDR3: TGTGCCAGCAGCGTCGCTAGCGGGAGGAATGAGCAGTTCTTC. Translating gives CASSVASGRNEQFF.

V gene TRBV6-1 combines with J gene TRBJ1-2; 7 nucleotides line up with TRBD1. This CDR3 has 15 residues. V was pared by 0 bases and J by 2 bases, with 3 bases of the junction left unmatched. Germline assignment: CDR1 MNHNS and CDR2 SASEGT. CDR3 coding DNA: TGTGCCAGCAGTGAAGCTCTGGGACAGAACTATGGCTACACCTTC. It translates to CASSEALGQNYGYTF.

This clone occurred once. The chain links TRBV5-1 to TRBJ1-6, with TRBD1 identical over 8 bases. The CDR3 is 17 amino acids. Germline lookup yields CDR1 SGHRS and CDR2 YFSETQ. The junction had 11 bases not matched to a gene; V was cut back by 0 bases and J by 9 bases. CDR3 in DNA: TGCGCCAGCAGCTTGGCTTCCGGACAGGGCCTCGGTTCACCCCTCCACTTT. As protein: CASSLASGQGLGSPLHF.

This chain joins TRBV10-3 and TRBJ2-3; 12 bases are a match to TRBD2. This CDR3 has 18 residues. Per germline, CDR1 ENHRY and CDR2 SYGVKD. Germline trimming cut 2 bases from V and 6 bases from J; bases unmatched to any gene: 12. The CDR3 sequence: CAISERSLAGGPTDTQYF. The CDR3 DNA follows: TGTGCCATCAGTGAGAGGTCACTAGCGGGGGGTCCGACCGATACGCAGTATTTT.